These 32 T cell receptor beta chains came from one sample sequenced in a study of human thymus T cells. Thymus tissue was removed during corrective cardiac surgery. Using immunoSEQ multiplex PCR, the repertoire was profiled, and TCRdb retains in-frame clones only, with some absent. This sample yields around 120,000 clones, of which around 94% are seen a single time; around 0.025% belongs to the top ten. The specimen was thymus tissue. These receptors all come from a boy in the first two years of life with a congenital heart defect but otherwise immunologically healthy.

The chain is built from TRBV5-1 and TRBJ2-1; no firm D call. The CDR3 covers 16 residues. Germline-derived CDR1 and CDR2 are SGHRS and YFSETQ. The ends were cut back, 2 bases at V and 5 bases at J, with 17 bases in the middle. Here the CDR3 DNA reads TGCGCCAGCAGCTTCTCAGGCAAATACAAGGACAATGAGCAGTTCTTC. Amino acids: CASSFSGKYKDNEQFF.

This clone turned up a few times. The chain uses TRBV10-1 and TRBJ2-2, with TRBD2 identical over 9 bases. V dropped 10 bases and J dropped 0; count of bases not matched to a gene: 9. The CDR3 extends over 16 amino acids. Germline V gives CDR1 WNHNN, CDR2 SYGVQD (reference sequence). In DNA, the CDR3 is TGCGCCACCTTTGCGGGGGGGCGGGCGAACACCGGGGAGCTGTTTTTT. Its protein is CATFAGGRANTGELFF.

This chain links TRBV5-6 with TRBJ2-4; D is unresolved. CDR1 is SGHDT and CDR2 is YYEEEE in the germline V gene. With 0 bases removed from V and 0 bases from J, the gap between germline ends came to 13 bases. There are 17 residues in the CDR3. The chain's CDR3 is CASSLGSSRLAKNIQYF. DNA of the CDR3: TGTGCCAGCAGCTTGGGTTCGAGTAGACTAGCCAAAAACATTCAGTACTTC.

The chain joins TRBV10-3 to TRBJ2-3; weak D call: TRBD2 (6 bases). Looked up from germline, CDR1 is ENHRY and CDR2 is SYGVKD. The CDR3 runs to 14 residues. Trimming stripped 11 bases from V and 0 bases from J, with 15 bases between. CDR3 bases: TGTGCCTCGAAAACCGGGACTAGCACAGATACGCAGTATTTT. Its translation is CASKTGTSTDTQYF.

The chain uses TRBV6-5 and TRBJ2-7; 9 bases match TRBD2. Germline V gene data show CDR1 as MNHEY and CDR2 as SVGAGI. V shed 2 bases and J 6 bases; nucleotides not matched to a gene: 11. The CDR3 totals 16 residues. DNA of the CDR3: TGTGCCAGCAGTTACGGTGGCGGGGGGGCTTTTCGCGAGCAGTACTTC. Encoded protein: CASSYGGGGAFREQYF.

The V gene is TRBV5-1, the J gene TRBJ1-1; D is unresolved. The CDR3 extends over 13 amino acids. V gave up 4 bases and J gave up 8 bases, with 15 bases separating them. CDR1 is SGHRS and CDR2 is YFSETQ in the germline V gene. The CDR3, as DNA: TGCGCCAGCAGCGCCGTGGCGGGAGTGGAAGCTTTCTTT. Its protein product is CASSAVAGVEAFF.

This rearrangement joins TRBV7-2 to TRBJ2-3; tentatively, D is TRBD2 (6 bases). CDR1 is SGHTA, CDR2 FQGNSA, per germline. V lost 5 bases to trimming and J lost 2 bases, with 14 bases between them. This CDR3 has 15 residues. The CDR3 nucleotides read TGTGCCAGCAGCAGATGGGACTTTTACACAGATACGCAGTATTTT. Amino acids: CASSRWDFYTDTQYF. The whole variable domain, remainder taken from reference TRBV7-2 and TRBJ2-3, is GAGVSQSPSNKVTEKGKDVELRCDPISGHTALYWYRQSLGQGLEFLIYFQGNSAPDKSGLPSDRFSAERTGGSVSTLTIQRTQQEDSAVYLCASSRWDFYTDTQYFGPGTRLTVL.

This rearrangement joins TRBV2 to TRBJ1-2, with D possibly matching TRBD1 (5 bases). The CDR3 loop spans 15 amino acids. V lost 1 base and J lost 8, with 17 bases in between. From germline, CDR1 is SNHLY and CDR2 FYNNEI. Written as DNA, the CDR3 is TGTGCCAGCAGTGAAGGGTGGGGGACGGGGAGAGGCTACACCTTC. As protein: CASSEGWGTGRGYTF. The full variable domain, its missing parts supplied by reference TRBV2 and TRBJ1-2, is EPEVTQTPSHQVTQMGQEVILRCVPISNHLYFYWYRQILGQKVEFLVSFYNNEISEKSEIFDDQFSVERPDGSNFTLKIRSTKLEDSAMYFCASSEGWGTGRGYTFGSGTRLTVV.

The rearrangement links TRBV19 to TRBJ1-1; the D gene is possibly TRBD1 (6 bases). The V gene's germline CDR1 is LNHDA and CDR2 SQIVND (reference sequence). V lost 6 bases and J lost 4, with 9 bases in between. The CDR3 length is 12 residues. The CDR3 sequence: CASSRGGTEAFF. CDR3 in DNA: TGTGCCAGTAGCCGAGGGGGCACTGAAGCTTTCTTT. The entire variable domain, with the rest obtained from reference TRBV19 and TRBJ1-1, is as follows: DGGITQSPKYLFRKEGQNVTLSCEQNLNHDAMYWYRQDPGQGLRLIYYSQIVNDFQKGDIAEGYSVSREKKESFPLTVTSAQKNPTAFYLCASSRGGTEAFFGQGTRLTVV.

The chain links TRBV4-2 to TRBJ2-5; either TRBD1 or TRBD2 may fit D (5 bases each). Between the trimmed V and J ends, which lost 4 bases and 0 bases, there was a span of 18 bases. Germline-derived CDR1 and CDR2 are LGHNA and YNFKEQ. This CDR3 spans 17 amino acids. The CDR3 sequence: CASSPGADNTYQETQYF. CDR3 DNA: TGTGCCAGCAGCCCCGGGGCGGATAATACGTACCAAGAGACCCAGTACTTC.

The J gene is TRBJ1-6, the V gene TRBV10-2; D unresolved. CDR1 WSHSY and CDR2 SAAADI come from the germline V gene. The CDR3 has 14 residues. Trimming left V 8 bases short and J 1 base short, with 9 bases between. The CDR3 sequence is CASVPGSYNSPLHF. For the CDR3, the DNA is TGCGCCAGCGTTCCGGGATCCTATAATTCACCCCTCCACTTT.

The chain links TRBV19 to TRBJ2-2, with D uncertain. The CDR3 contains 15 residues. From germline, CDR1 is LNHDA and CDR2 SQIVND (reference sequence). V was cut by 6 bases and J by 0 bases, with 11 bases left in between. The DNA for the CDR3 is TGTGCCAGTAGCCTTAGCAGGACGAACACCGGGGAGCTGTTTTTT. It is translated as CASSLSRTNTGELFF.

The chain couples TRBV5-4 to TRBJ2-3, with D perhaps matching TRBD1 (5 bases). The V end was cut by 2 bases, the J end by 0 bases, with 7 bases between. Germline V gene data show CDR1 as SGHNT and CDR2 as YYREEE (reference sequence). CDR3 size: 14 residues. The CDR3 region is CASSLYRSTDTQYF. As DNA, the CDR3 is TGTGCCAGCAGCTTATACAGGAGCACAGATACGCAGTATTTT. The entire variable domain, with the rest obtained from reference TRBV5-4 and TRBJ2-3, is as follows: ETGVTQSPTHLIKTRGQQVTLRCSSQSGHNTVSWYQQALGQGPQFIFQYYREEENGRGNFPPRFSGLQFPNYSSELNVNALELDDSALYLCASSLYRSTDTQYFGPGTRLTVL.

The rearrangement joins TRBV18 to TRBJ2-5, with 8 bases aligning to TRBD1. Per germline, CDR1 KGHSH and CDR2 LQKENI. Trimming removed 3 bases from V and 5 bases from J; junction bases left unmatched: 14. The CDR3 consists of 17 residues. The CDR3 sequence is CASSPPKQGVGQETQYF. The DNA for the CDR3 is TGTGCCAGCTCACCGCCGAAACAGGGGGTCGGGCAGGAGACCCAGTACTTC.

The chain joins TRBV7-9 to TRBJ1-6; 10 bases fit TRBD1. The germline gives CDR1 SEHNR, CDR2 FQNEAQ (reference sequence). With 4 bases clipped from V and 6 bases from J, the junction kept 3 bases outside the gene matches. This CDR3 has 15 residues. CDR3 amino acids: CASSWDRGGNSPLHF. CDR3 DNA: TGTGCCAGCAGCTGGGACAGGGGAGGTAATTCACCCCTCCACTTT. Full variable domain (outside the CDR3, taken from reference TRBV7-9 and TRBJ1-6): DTGVSQNPRHKITKRGQNVTFRCDPISEHNRLYWYRQTLGQGPEFLTYFQNEAQLEKSRLLSDRFSAERPKGSFSTLEIQRTEQGDSAMYLCASSWDRGGNSPLHFGNGTRLTVT.

The chain combines TRBV2 with TRBJ1-5, with unresolved D. The CDR3 is 14 residues long. The germline V gene has CDR1 SNHLY and CDR2 FYNNEI. Deletions cut 3 bases from V and 7 bases from J, with 13 bases between. The CDR3 sequence: CASSEAVVGQPQHF. Here the CDR3 DNA reads TGTGCCAGCAGTGAGGCTGTAGTTGGGCAGCCCCAGCATTTT.

This sequence joins TRBV4-3 and TRBJ1-5; 9 nucleotides align to TRBD1. Per germline, CDR1 LGHNA and CDR2 YSLEER. The CDR3 totals 18 residues. Losses at the gene ends were 0 bases for V and 5 bases for J; bases not matched to a gene: 11. The CDR3: CASSQDPRGTGGDQPQHF. The DNA for the CDR3 is TGCGCCAGCAGCCAAGATCCAAGGGGCACAGGGGGCGATCAGCCCCAGCATTTT.

The V call is TRBV29-1, the J call TRBJ1-1; D might be TRBD1 (6 bases). There are 15 residues in the CDR3. V was pared by 5 bases and J by 0 bases, with 16 bases between. Germline-derived CDR1 and CDR2 are SQVTM and ANQGSEA. DNA of the CDR3: TGCAGCGTTTGCAGGGGCGGTGTATTGAACACTGAAGCTTTCTTT. Translating gives CSVCRGGVLNTEAFF.

The V gene is TRBV6-6, the J gene TRBJ1-1; D may be TRBD1 (6 bases). V was trimmed by 2 bases and J by 4 bases, leaving 17 bases between them. There are 16 residues in the CDR3. Germline V gene lookup returns CDR1 MNHNY and CDR2 SVGAGI (reference sequence). CDR3 nucleotides: TGTGCCAGCAGTTACACGGGGGGACATTTGGGCACTGAAGCTTTCTTT. The encoded protein is CASSYTGGHLGTEAFF.

The rearrangement links TRBV2 to TRBJ1-3, with 8 bases that match TRBD1. The junction had 1 base not matched to a gene; V was cut back by 8 bases and J by 7 bases. This CDR3 is built from 11 residues. Germline V lookup: CDR1 SNHLY, CDR2 FYNNEI. In nucleotides, the CDR3 is TGTGCCAGCGGGACAGGCAACACCATATATTTT. Amino acids: CASGTGNTIYF.

The rearrangement joins TRBV9 to TRBJ2-7; no reliable D call. V gave up 0 bases and J gave up 3 bases, with 10 bases separating them. Looked up from germline, CDR1 is SGDLS and CDR2 is YYNGEE. This CDR3 is built from 14 residues. The chain's CDR3 is CASSVASNGYEQYF. The CDR3 DNA reads as TGTGCCAGCAGCGTAGCGTCAAACGGCTACGAGCAGTACTTC.

The chain links TRBV19 to TRBJ1-1; D is perhaps TRBD1 (5 bases). The CDR3 consists of 15 residues. Germline lookup yields CDR1 LNHDA and CDR2 SQIVND (reference sequence). The germline V and J ends were trimmed by 0 bases and 0 bases, with 8 bases remaining between them. For the CDR3, the DNA is TGTGCCAGTAGTATAGAAAGGGGCGTGAACACTGAAGCTTTCTTT. It encodes CASSIERGVNTEAFF.

Only one count was recorded for this clone. The chain joins TRBV27 to TRBJ2-3; 8 positions agree with TRBD2. CDR3 size: 17 residues. Germline trimming cut 5 bases from V and 5 bases from J; bases unmatched to any gene: 15. Per germline, CDR1 MNHEY and CDR2 SMNVEV (reference sequence). CDR3 nucleotides: TGTGCCAGCAGTCCCTCGGGGCGGGGGGCATCCAAAGATACGCAGTATTTT. The encoded protein is CASSPSGRGASKDTQYF.

This sequence joins TRBV14 and TRBJ2-7; weak D call: TRBD1 (5 bases). V was clipped by 4 bases and J by 1 base, with 11 bases between them. The CDR3 runs to 14 residues. Germline values: CDR1 SGHDN, CDR2 FVKESK. The CDR3 region is CASSRGRVSYEQYF. The CDR3 DNA reads as TGTGCCAGCAGCCGAGGCAGGGTATCCTACGAGCAGTACTTC.

This rearrangement joins TRBV6-6 to TRBJ1-6; D is possibly TRBD1 (5 bases). Germline lookup yields CDR1 MNHNY and CDR2 SVGAGI (reference sequence). Deletions cut 2 bases from V and 8 bases from J, with 10 bases between. The CDR3 has 14 residues. The CDR3 nucleotides are TGTGCCAGCAGTTACGGGGGACGGGATTCACCCCTCCACTTT. This sequence encodes CASSYGGRDSPLHF.

The chain joins TRBV7-9 to TRBJ1-1, with TRBD1 matching over 11 bases. Germline V gene sequence: CDR1 SEHNR, CDR2 FQNEAQ (reference sequence). Losses at the gene ends were 5 bases for V and 1 base for J; bases not matched to a gene: 9. There are 17 residues in the CDR3. CDR3 bases: TGTGCCAGCAGCCAAAGTACCGGACAGGGGGCGAACACTGAAGCTTTCTTT. Amino acid sequence: CASSQSTGQGANTEAFF. The full variable domain, in which reference TRBV7-9 and TRBJ1-1 provide the parts outside the CDR3, is DTGVSQNPRHKITKRGQNVTFRCDPISEHNRLYWYRQTLGQGPEFLTYFQNEAQLEKSRLLSDRFSAERPKGSFSTLEIQRTEQGDSAMYLCASSQSTGQGANTEAFFGQGTRLTVV.

The chain uses TRBV4-3 and TRBJ2-5; perhaps TRBD2 as D (6 bases). V was clipped by 4 bases and J by 10 bases, with 19 bases between them. This CDR3 spans 14 amino acids. Germline V CDR1 and CDR2: LGHNA, YSLEER. The CDR3 DNA follows: TGCGCCAGCAGCCGGATAGGCGGGGCCTCGGACCAGTACTTC. This codes for CASSRIGGASDQYF.

J is TRBJ2-1 and V is TRBV5-1; 8 bases are shared with TRBD1. CDR1 is SGHRS, CDR2 YFSETQ, per germline. The CDR3 covers 17 residues. Losses at the gene ends were 6 bases for V and 8 bases for J; bases not matched to a gene: 19. The CDR3 sequence is CASTPGEGQEIIDEQFF. CDR3 in DNA: TGCGCCAGCACTCCCGGTGAGGGACAGGAGATCATCGATGAGCAGTTCTTC.

The chain joins TRBV5-5 to TRBJ1-1; no firm D call. Per germline, CDR1 SGHKS and CDR2 YYEKEE (reference sequence). The CDR3 sequence is 11 residues long. Trimming shortened V by 0 bases and J by 4 bases, and 1 base separated the two germline ends. In nucleotides, the CDR3 is TGTGCCAGCAGCTTGGTCACTGAAGCTTTCTTT. Translating gives CASSLVTEAFF.

The CDR3 region is CASSSANEKLFF. CDR3 DNA sequence: TGTGCCAGCAGCTCTGCTAATGAAAAACTGTTTTTT. The rearrangement joins TRBV5-4 to TRBJ1-4; no clear D gene. There are 12 residues in the CDR3. Trimming took 3 bases from V and 3 from J, leaving 3 bases between them. From germline, CDR1 is SGHNT and CDR2 YYREEE (reference sequence).

The chain has TRBV12-5 and TRBJ2-5; 15 bases match TRBD2. Germline lookup yields CDR1 LGHNT and CDR2 FRNRAP. The CDR3 is 17 amino acids. The junction had 4 bases not matched to a gene; V was cut back by 2 bases and J by 3 bases. The CDR3 nucleotides are TGTGCTAGTGGTTTGCCTGGACTAGCGGGGGGGAAAGAGACCCAGTACTTC. It encodes CASGLPGLAGGKETQYF.

This chain joins TRBV5-8 and TRBJ1-3; 7 bases fit TRBD1. Germline V lookup: CDR1 SGHTS, CDR2 YDEGEE. This CDR3 has 15 amino acids. The ends lost 4 bases at V and 2 bases at J; junction bases unmatched: 6. The CDR3 DNA sequence: TGTGCCAGCAGCGACTATACAGGGGCTGGAAACACCATATATTTT. It codes for CASSDYTGAGNTIYF. Full variable domain (missing parts from reference TRBV5-8 and TRBJ1-3): EAGVTQSPTHLIKTRGQQATLRCSPISGHTSVYWYQQALGLGLQFLLWYDEGEERNRGNFPPRFSGRQFPNYSSELNVNALELEDSALYLCASSDYTGAGNTIYFGEGSWLTVV.